Sequencing of this T cell receptor beta chain was carried out in a study of cytomegalovirus exposure and HLA in healthy donors. Donors showed nominal health when sampled, although they likely had unrecorded immune exposures. Primers for the PCR totalled 60 Vbeta and 13 Jbeta. As processed by the authors: Unique TCR beta chains numbered roughly 83 million in a later analysis, with around 10 million shared. The data were produced by immunoSEQ multiplex PCR, yet TCRdb's version contains in-frame clones alone and is incomplete. V and J calls and clone size are those listed in that table; D and trimming were worked out from the DNA. The sample shows 150,000 or so clones, under 70% of them seen only once. This clone was observed a handful of times. The antigen remains unidentified. The V end lost 4 bases, the J end lost 1 base, and 14 bases lay between the germline ends. Germline V gives CDR1 SGHRS, CDR2 YFSETQ. The CDR3 is 15 residues long.

Study observations and caveats: When a later analysis compared HLA-associated TCR beta chains with equally common others, the HLA-associated chains turned out to be more clonally expanded and to have lower generation probabilities. CMV serostatus was the sole immune exposure information available.

Material: PBMCs. The rearrangement uses TRBV5-1 and TRBJ1-1, with a weak D call TRBD1 (5 bases). This receptor was taken from a woman aged 25-40 years in good health and CMV-seropositive. CDR3 in DNA: TGCGCCAGCAGCCCCCCGGGGGTGACGAACACTGAAGCTTTCTTT. It yields the protein CASSPPGVTNTEAFF. Full variable domain (remainder filled in from reference TRBV5-1 and TRBJ1-1): KAGVTQTPRYLIKTRGQQVTLSCSPISGHRSVSWYQQTPGQGLQFLFEYFSETQRNKGNFPGRFSGRQFSNSRSEMNVSTLELGDSALYLCASSPPGVTNTEAFFGQGTRLTVV.